This passage covers 27 T cell receptor beta chains from one sample sequenced in a study of T cells in Graves' hyperthyroidism and ophthalmopathy. Amplified regions were TCR beta CDR3 sequences from RNA transcripts. TCR CDR3 regions were first amplified by RT-PCR with HTBI primers. TCRdb independently ran MiXCR on the multiplex PCR reads; one entry per CDR3 protein. The top ten hold approximately 54% of the sample, which has about half a million distinct CDR3 sequences, 22% seen once. Sequencing was done on a sample of blood. The source is a woman aged 65 to 85 with Graves' ophthalmopathy.

This clonotype was counted many times. The V call is TRBV7-2, the J call TRBJ1-1; 10 bases agree with TRBD1. The V and J ends lost 5 bases and 5 bases, in that order; junction bases with no gene match: 8. The CDR3 is made up of 15 amino acids. Per the germline V gene, CDR1 is SGHTA and CDR2 is FQGNSA. Here the CDR3 DNA reads TGTGCCAGCAGCCCCCTCGGACAGGGGGGAACTGAAGCTTTCTTT. As protein: CASSPLGQGGTEAFF.

Ten or more counts support this clonotype. This rearrangement joins TRBV3-1 to TRBJ1-1; D is unresolved. Germline V gene data show CDR1 as LGHDT and CDR2 as YNNKEL (reference sequence). This CDR3 comprises 14 residues. V was pared by 1 base and J by 4 bases, with 10 bases between. CDR3 bases: TGTGCCAGCAGCCAAGTAGGCGTGGGCACTGAAGCTTTCTTT. Translation gives CASSQVGVGTEAFF. The variable domain in full, completed from reference TRBV3-1 and TRBJ1-1, reads DTAVSQTPKYLVTQMGNDKSIKCEQNLGHDTMYWYKQDSKKFLKIMFSYNNKELIINETVPNRFSPKSPDKAHLNLHINSLELGDSAVYFCASSQVGVGTEAFFGQGTRLTVV.

There are many counts of this clonotype. The genes are TRBV20-1 and TRBJ2-5; 15 bases align to TRBD2. The V gene end was trimmed by 0 bases and the J gene end by 5 bases; junction bases not matched to a gene: 10. Germline V gene lookup returns CDR1 DFQATT and CDR2 SNEGSKA (reference sequence). This CDR3 comprises 18 residues. The CDR3 spells CSARDPGLAGGLSETQYF. DNA of the CDR3: TGCAGTGCTAGAGATCCCGGACTAGCGGGAGGGCTGTCGGAGACCCAGTACTTC.

CDR3 region: CASSWGGRQETQYF. DNA for the CDR3: TGTGCCAGCAGTTGGGGGGGCCGACAAGAGACCCAGTACTTC. V and J are TRBV28 and TRBJ2-5; TRBD2 is a possible D gene (7 bases). The germline V and J ends were trimmed by 4 bases and 2 bases, with 11 bases remaining between them. CDR3 length: 14 residues. In germline, CDR1 is MDHEN, CDR2 SYDVKM.

This clonotype was counted at least ten times. This chain connects TRBV2 to TRBJ2-2; TRBD1 aligns across 7 bases. This CDR3 is built from 16 residues. The germline gives CDR1 SNHLY, CDR2 FYNNEI. Unmatched junction bases numbered 8, after V lost 6 bases and J lost 1 base. CDR3 nucleotide sequence: TGTGCCAGCAGGAAAACCGGGACAGTGAACACCGGGGAGCTGTTTTTT. Amino acids: CASRKTGTVNTGELFF.

This chain links TRBV10-3 with TRBJ2-2, with 7 bases lining up with TRBD1. Per the germline V gene, CDR1 is ENHRY and CDR2 is SYGVKD. The CDR3 sequence is 15 residues long. The V and J ends lost 2 bases and 4 bases, in that order; junction bases with no gene match: 4. The CDR3, as DNA: TGTGCCATCAGTGAGCCGGGACAGAGCACCGGGGAGCTGTTTTTT. Amino acids: CAISEPGQSTGELFF.

Worth noting for this clonotype: A read error may be the cause here, since a much bigger clone is one base away. This sequence joins TRBV29-1 and TRBJ1-2, with D possibly TRBD1 on 6 matching bases. V was trimmed by 5 bases and J by 9 bases, leaving 22 bases between them. CDR3 length: 14 residues. CDR1 is SQVTM and CDR2 is ANQGSEA in the germline V gene. CDR3 sequence reads: CSVHRGQPVDSYTF. In nucleotides, the CDR3 is TGCAGCGTTCACCGCGGACAGCCGGTCGATAGCTACACCTTC.

There are many counts of this clonotype. J is TRBJ2-1 and V is TRBV2, with 11 bases matching TRBD2. V lost 2 bases and J lost 6; bases outside the gene matches: 3. CDR3 length: 15 residues. The germline CDR1 and CDR2 sequences are SNHLY and FYNNEI. Here the CDR3 reads CASSEQGTSGNEQFF. The CDR3 DNA sequence: TGTGCCAGCAGTGAACAGGGGACTAGCGGCAATGAGCAGTTCTTC.

This clonotype has just a few counts. This chain joins TRBV6-2 or TRBV6-3 and TRBJ1-1; TRBD1 is a possible D gene (5 bases). Germline CDR1 and CDR2: MNHEY and SVGEGT. CDR3 size: 15 residues. Between the trimmed V and J ends, which lost 0 bases and 11 bases, there was a span of 19 bases. CDR3 sequence reads: CASSYSRFRDIGAFF. CDR3 DNA sequence: TGTGCCAGCAGTTACTCGAGGTTCAGGGATATCGGGGCTTTCTTT.

This clonotype has a handful of counts. This chain uses TRBV5-5 with TRBJ2-2, with D possibly TRBD1 on 5 matching bases. The CDR3 runs 12 residues. Germline CDR1 is SGHKS and CDR2 is YYEKEE (reference sequence). Trimming shortened V by 7 bases and J by 4 bases, and 8 bases separated the two germline ends. DNA for the CDR3: TGTGCCAGCCCCAGGGCCACCGGGGAGCTGTTTTTT. It specifies CASPRATGELFF.

This clonotype has a handful of counts. This chain links TRBV5-1 with TRBJ2-2, with D possibly being TRBD2 (6 bases). CDR3 length: 15 residues. The germline V and J ends were trimmed by 1 base and 5 bases, with 12 bases remaining between them. Germline lookup yields CDR1 SGHRS and CDR2 YFSETQ. The chain's CDR3 is CASSLYGRGTGELFF. The CDR3 DNA follows: TGCGCCAGCAGCTTGTACGGGAGAGGGACCGGGGAGCTGTTTTTT.

The genes are TRBV7-9 and TRBJ2-2; weak D call: TRBD1 (6 bases). This CDR3 comprises 16 residues. Germline V lookup: CDR1 SEHNR, CDR2 FQNEAQ (reference sequence). V lost 5 bases and J 7 bases, leaving 20 bases between the germline ends. This CDR3 is CASSRILQGKVGELFF. CDR3 bases: TGTGCCAGCAGCCGCATCCTACAGGGAAAGGTCGGGGAGCTGTTTTTT. The whole variable domain, filled in from reference TRBV7-9 and TRBJ2-2, reads DTGVSQNPRHKITKRGQNVTFRCDPISEHNRLYWYRQTLGQGPEFLTYFQNEAQLEKSRLLSDRFSAERPKGSFSTLEIQRTEQGDSAMYLCASSRILQGKVGELFFGEGSRLTVL.

This clonotype has more than one count but fewer than ten. V is TRBV5-1 and J is TRBJ1-1, with D uncertain. Germline V gives CDR1 SGHRS, CDR2 YFSETQ. Deletions cut 0 bases from V and 3 bases from J, with 15 bases between. The CDR3 has 16 amino acids. DNA for the CDR3: TGCGCCAGCAGCTTGGATGGGATCCGTGTGGACACTGAAGCTTTCTTT. It encodes CASSLDGIRVDTEAFF.

This clonotype was seen a handful of times. V gene TRBV12-3 or TRBV12-4 combines with J gene TRBJ1-4; 8 bases fit TRBD1. This CDR3 has 13 residues. The trim removed 6 bases at V and 8 bases at J, leaving 5 bases unmatched. The CDR3 reads CASRTGVEEKLFF. As DNA, the CDR3 is TGTGCCAGCAGGACAGGGGTCGAAGAAAAACTGTTTTTT.

There are a few counts of this clonotype. This chain connects TRBV7-8 to TRBJ1-2; D uncertain. The CDR3 totals 14 residues. V gave up 5 bases and J gave up 8 bases, with 18 bases separating them. Germline V gene sequence: CDR1 SGHVS, CDR2 FQNEAQ. In DNA form, the CDR3 reads TGTGCCAGCAGCCCACGGGCCTCCATGAGAGGCTACACCTTC. Amino acid sequence: CASSPRASMRGYTF.

This rearrangement joins TRBV7-9 to TRBJ1-2; D uncertain. The CDR3 is 13 amino acids. Per the germline V gene, CDR1 is SEHNR and CDR2 is FQNEAQ (reference sequence). With 5 bases removed from V and 4 bases from J, the gap between germline ends came to 11 bases. As DNA, the CDR3 is TGTGCCAGCAGCCAGCGGACCATCTATGGCTACACCTTC. Translation gives CASSQRTIYGYTF. Combining the CDR3 with reference TRBV7-9 and TRBJ1-2 gives the whole variable domain DTGVSQNPRHKITKRGQNVTFRCDPISEHNRLYWYRQTLGQGPEFLTYFQNEAQLEKSRLLSDRFSAERPKGSFSTLEIQRTEQGDSAMYLCASSQRTIYGYTFGSGTRLTVV.

The CDR3, as DNA: TGTGCCAGCAGTTACGGGGGGAGGAGGACTGAAGCTTTCTTT. Translated: CASSYGGRRTEAFF. This chain uses TRBV6-5 with TRBJ1-1, with D possibly matching TRBD1 (5 bases). The CDR3 is 14 amino acids. Trimming left V 2 bases short and J 5 bases short, with 12 bases between. In germline, CDR1 is MNHEY, CDR2 SVGAGI.

This chain uses TRBV20-1 with TRBJ2-5; 12 bases map to TRBD2. The ends lost 3 bases at V and 3 bases at J; junction bases unmatched: 8. This CDR3 has 16 residues. The germline gives CDR1 DFQATT, CDR2 SNEGSKA (reference sequence). Here the CDR3 DNA reads TGCAGTGCTAGGCCTCAGTGGACTAGCGGGGAAGAGACCCAGTACTTC. Protein product: CSARPQWTSGEETQYF.

About this clonotype: A read error is likely, as this CDR3 ends without the conserved phenylalanine or tryptophan. This chain connects TRBV20-1 to TRBJ1-1; D is ambiguous. CDR3 length equals 13 residues. Deletions cut 3 bases from V and 2 bases from J, with 10 bases between. Per germline, CDR1 DFQATT and CDR2 SNEGSKA (reference sequence). CDR3 DNA sequence: TGCAGTGCTAGGGTTACGGGAAACACTGAAGCTTTCTCT. It specifies CSARVTGNTEAFS.

This clonotype was observed at least ten times. CDR3 sequence: CASSLGFEGQETQYF. Here the CDR3 DNA reads TGTGCCAGCAGCTTAGGTTTCGAGGGACAAGAGACCCAGTACTTC. The J gene is TRBJ2-5, the V gene TRBV7-2; tentatively, D is TRBD2 (5 bases). CDR1 is SGHTA, CDR2 FQGNSA, per germline. V lost 1 base, J lost 2 bases, and 11 bases lay in between. This CDR3 contains 15 residues.

This clonotype was detected ten times or more. The chain employs TRBV6-1 and TRBJ2-2; D is unresolved. The CDR3 runs to 15 residues. V was cut by 5 bases and J by 3 bases, with 13 bases left in between. From germline, CDR1 is MNHNS and CDR2 SASEGT. CDR3 sequence reads: CASSPRRVDTGELFF. The CDR3, as DNA: TGTGCCAGCAGTCCCCGACGGGTGGACACCGGGGAGCTGTTTTTT.

This clonotype was seen many times. This chain links TRBV28 with TRBJ2-7; unclear D gene. There are 11 residues in the CDR3. The V end lost 1 base, the J end lost 6 bases, and 4 bases lay between the germline ends. Germline V CDR1 and CDR2: MDHEN, SYDVKM. The CDR3 DNA is TGTGCCAGCAGTTTATCTCGCGAGCAGTACTTC. Amino acid sequence: CASSLSREQYF.

Only a few counts were recorded for this clonotype. The J gene is TRBJ1-4, the V gene TRBV5-6; 7 nucleotides line up with TRBD1. CDR1 SGHDT and CDR2 YYEEEE come from the germline V gene. This CDR3 is 16 amino acids long. V was pared by 1 base and J by 4 bases, with 7 bases of the junction left unmatched. CDR3 residues: CASSLPRDSINEKLFF. The CDR3 DNA is TGTGCCAGCAGCTTGCCCCGGGACAGCATTAATGAAAAACTGTTTTTT.

This clonotype was seen only a few times. CDR3 DNA: TGTGCCAGCAGTTACTCGAGAAAAGGACAGGGGAATGGCTACACCTTC. Translation: CASSYSRKGQGNGYTF. V and J are TRBV6-5 and TRBJ1-2; 9 bases are a match to TRBD1. The CDR3 runs 16 residues. Germline CDR1 is MNHEY and CDR2 is SVGAGI. V gave up 0 bases and J gave up 6 bases; unmatched junction bases: 8.

This chain connects TRBV29-1 to TRBJ2-5, with 7 bases lining up with TRBD2. The germline gives CDR1 SQVTM, CDR2 ANQGSEA. This CDR3 has 12 amino acids. After removal of 6 bases from V and 5 bases from J, the junction contained 6 bases not matched to a gene. CDR3 region: CSVLLGGETQYF. CDR3 bases: TGCAGCGTCCTGCTGGGGGGGGAGACCCAGTACTTC.

This clonotype was seen many times. This sequence joins TRBV12-3 or TRBV12-4 and TRBJ1-5; no firm D call. Trimming shortened V by 8 bases and J by 4 bases, and 12 bases separated the two germline ends. The CDR3 runs 13 residues. CDR3 sequence (DNA): TGTGCCAGCCGCCATCGGCCGAATCAGCCCCAGCATTTT. Residues: CASRHRPNQPQHF.

The rearrangement links TRBV19 to TRBJ2-1; TRBD1 aligns across 7 bases. CDR3 length: 14 amino acids. Germline loops: CDR1 LNHDA, CDR2 SQIVND (reference sequence). Germline trimming cut 5 bases from V and 4 bases from J; bases unmatched to any gene: 5. DNA of the CDR3: TGTGCCAGTAGTCTTACGGGACAGTACAATGAGCAGTTCTTC. Encoded protein: CASSLTGQYNEQFF.